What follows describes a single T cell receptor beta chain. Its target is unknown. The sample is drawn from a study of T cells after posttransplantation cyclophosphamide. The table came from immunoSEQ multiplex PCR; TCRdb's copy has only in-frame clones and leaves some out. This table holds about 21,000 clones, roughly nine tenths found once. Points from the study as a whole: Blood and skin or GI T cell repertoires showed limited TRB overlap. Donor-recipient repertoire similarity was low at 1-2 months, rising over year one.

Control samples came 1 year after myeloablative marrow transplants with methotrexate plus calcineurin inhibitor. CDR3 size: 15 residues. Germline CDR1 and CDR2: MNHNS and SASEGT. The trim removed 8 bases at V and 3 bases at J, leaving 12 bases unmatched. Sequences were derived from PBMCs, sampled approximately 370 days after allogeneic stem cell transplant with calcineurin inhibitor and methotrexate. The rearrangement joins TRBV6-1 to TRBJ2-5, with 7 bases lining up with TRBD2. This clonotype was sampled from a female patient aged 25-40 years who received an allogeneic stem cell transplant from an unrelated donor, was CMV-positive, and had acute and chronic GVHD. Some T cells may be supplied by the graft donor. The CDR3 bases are TGTGCCAGCCCGAAGGGAGCGGGACTGAAAGAGACCCAGTACTTC. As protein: CASPKGAGLKETQYF.